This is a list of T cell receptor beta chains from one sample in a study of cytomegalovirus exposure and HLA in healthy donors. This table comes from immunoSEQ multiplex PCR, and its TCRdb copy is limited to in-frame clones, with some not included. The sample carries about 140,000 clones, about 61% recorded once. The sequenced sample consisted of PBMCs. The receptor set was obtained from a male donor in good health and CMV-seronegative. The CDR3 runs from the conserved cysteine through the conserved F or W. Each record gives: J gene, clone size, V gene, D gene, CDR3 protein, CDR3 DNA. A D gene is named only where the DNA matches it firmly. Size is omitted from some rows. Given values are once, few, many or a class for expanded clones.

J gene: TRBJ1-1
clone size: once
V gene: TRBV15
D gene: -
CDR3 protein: CATSTLNTEAFF
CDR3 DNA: TGTGCCACCAGCACTTTGAACACTGAAGCTTTCTTT

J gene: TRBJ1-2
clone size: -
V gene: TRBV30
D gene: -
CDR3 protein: CAWSLGACGYTF
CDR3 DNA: TGTGCCTGGAGTTTAGGGGCGTGTGGCTACACCTTC

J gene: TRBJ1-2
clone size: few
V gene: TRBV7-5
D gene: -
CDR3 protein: CVRSLWEPF
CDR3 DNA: TGTGTCAGAAGCTTATGGGAGCCCTTC

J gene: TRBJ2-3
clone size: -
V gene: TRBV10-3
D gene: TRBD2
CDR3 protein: CAISETSGSTDTQYF
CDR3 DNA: TGTGCCATCAGTGAGACTAGCGGCAGCACAGATACGCAGTATTTT

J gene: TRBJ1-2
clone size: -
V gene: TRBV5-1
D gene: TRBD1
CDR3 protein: CASSATGGAGGYTF
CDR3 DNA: TGCGCCAGCAGCGCTACAGGGGGCGCGGGTGGCTACACCTTC

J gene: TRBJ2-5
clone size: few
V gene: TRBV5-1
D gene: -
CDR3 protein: CASSLVTGWQETQYF
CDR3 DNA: TGCGCCAGCAGCTTGGTTACAGGGTGGCAAGAGACCCAGTACTTC

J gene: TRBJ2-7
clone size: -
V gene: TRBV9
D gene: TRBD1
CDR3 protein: CASSSQTGGREQYF
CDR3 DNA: TGTGCCAGCAGCTCCCAAACAGGGGGGCGGGAGCAGTACTTC

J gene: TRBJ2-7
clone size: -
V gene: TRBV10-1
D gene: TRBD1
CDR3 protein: CASSGRRGQGAYEQYF
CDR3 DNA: TGCGCCAGCAGTGGCCGGCGGGGACAGGGGGCCTACGAGCAGTACTTC

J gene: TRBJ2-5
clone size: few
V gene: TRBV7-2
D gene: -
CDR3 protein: CASSPSGRETQYF
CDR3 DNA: TGTGCCAGCAGTCCTTCGGGGAGGGAGACCCAGTACTTC

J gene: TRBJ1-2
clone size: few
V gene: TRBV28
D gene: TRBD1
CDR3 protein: CASGRTGVGYGYTF
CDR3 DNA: TGTGCCAGCGGGAGGACAGGGGTAGGTTATGGCTACACCTTC

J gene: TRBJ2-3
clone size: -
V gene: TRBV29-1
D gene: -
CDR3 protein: CSVEKQGDTQYF
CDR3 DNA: TGCAGCGTCGAAAAACAGGGTGATACGCAGTATTTT

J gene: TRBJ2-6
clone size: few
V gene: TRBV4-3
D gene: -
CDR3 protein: CASSQDVSSGANVLTF
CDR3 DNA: TGCGCCAGCAGCCAAGATGTCAGCTCTGGGGCCAACGTCCTGACTTTC

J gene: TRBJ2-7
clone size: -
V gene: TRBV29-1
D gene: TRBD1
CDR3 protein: CSVESTGGEREQYF
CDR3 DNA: TGCAGCGTTGAATCGACAGGGGGTGAAAGAGAGCAGTACTTC

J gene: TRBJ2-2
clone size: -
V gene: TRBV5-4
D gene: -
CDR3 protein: CASSLAAGEGVKVFF
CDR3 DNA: TGTGCCAGCAGCTTGGCGGCAGGGGAGGGGGTGAAGGTGTTTTTT

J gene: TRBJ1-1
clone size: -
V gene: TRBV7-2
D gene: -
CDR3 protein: CASSSGSHWNTEAFF
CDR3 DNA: TGTGCCAGCAGCTCCGGTAGCCATTGGAACACTGAAGCTTTCTTT

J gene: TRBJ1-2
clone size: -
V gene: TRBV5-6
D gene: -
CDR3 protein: CASSLLVTGYTF
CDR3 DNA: TGTGCCAGCAGCTTGCTGGTAACAGGCTACACCTTC

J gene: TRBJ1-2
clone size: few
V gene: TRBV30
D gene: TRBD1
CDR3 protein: CAWSVGGDGYTF
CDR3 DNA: TGTGCCTGGAGTGTAGGGGGCGATGGCTACACCTTC

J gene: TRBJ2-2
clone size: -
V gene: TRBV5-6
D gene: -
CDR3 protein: CASSLVRGTGELFF
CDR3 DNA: TGTGCCAGCAGCTTGGTAAGGGGCACCGGGGAGCTGTTTTTT

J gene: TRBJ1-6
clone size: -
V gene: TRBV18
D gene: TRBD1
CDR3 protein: CASSPDRASPLHF
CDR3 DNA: TGTGCCAGCTCACCGGACAGGGCCTCACCCCTCCACTTT

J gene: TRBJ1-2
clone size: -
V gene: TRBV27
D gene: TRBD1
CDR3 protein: CASGGPGGGFRGYTF
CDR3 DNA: TGTGCCAGCGGGGGACCAGGGGGCGGTTTTCGAGGCTACACCTTC

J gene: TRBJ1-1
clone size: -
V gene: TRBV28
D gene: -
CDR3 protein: CASSGQHKAFF
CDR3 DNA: TGTGCCAGCAGTGGACAGCATAAGGCTTTCTTT

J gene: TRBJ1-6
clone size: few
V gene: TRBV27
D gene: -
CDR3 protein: CASSSQRGPLHF
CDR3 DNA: TGTGCCAGCAGCTCACAGAGAGGGCCCCTCCACTTT

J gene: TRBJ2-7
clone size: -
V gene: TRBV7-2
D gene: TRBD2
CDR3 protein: CASSKSGGGSYEQYF
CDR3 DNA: TGTGCCAGCAGCAAGAGCGGGGGGGGTTCTTACGAGCAGTACTTC

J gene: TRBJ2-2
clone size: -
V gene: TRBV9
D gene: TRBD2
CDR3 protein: CASSPRLAGGPNTGELFF
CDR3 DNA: TGTGCCAGCAGCCCGCGACTAGCGGGGGGGCCAAACACCGGGGAGCTGTTTTTT

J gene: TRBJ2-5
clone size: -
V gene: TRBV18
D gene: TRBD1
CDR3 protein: CASSPPSTGPTRVVQYF
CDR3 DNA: TGTGCCAGCTCACCACCTTCGACAGGGCCTACAAGGGTGGTCCAGTACTTC

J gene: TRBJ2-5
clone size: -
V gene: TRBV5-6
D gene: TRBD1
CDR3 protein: CASSPGTGGLETQYF
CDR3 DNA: TGTGCCAGCAGCCCCGGGACAGGGGGCTTGGAGACCCAGTACTTC

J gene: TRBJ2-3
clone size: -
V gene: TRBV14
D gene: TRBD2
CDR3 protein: CASSQDGTSMEGTDTQYF
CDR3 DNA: TGTGCCAGCAGCCAAGATGGGACTAGCATGGAGGGCACAGATACGCAGTATTTT

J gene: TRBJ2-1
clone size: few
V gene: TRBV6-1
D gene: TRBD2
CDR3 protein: CASSEAGGYNEQFF
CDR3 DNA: TGTGCCAGCAGTGAAGCGGGGGGGTACAATGAGCAGTTCTTC

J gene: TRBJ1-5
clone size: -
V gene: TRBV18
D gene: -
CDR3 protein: CASSRDNNQPQHF
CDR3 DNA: TGTGCCAGCTCACGGGACAACAATCAGCCCCAGCATTTT